One and the same sample provided the 26 T cell receptor beta chains below, sequenced in a study of T-cell memory formation after mild COVID-19. TCRdb re-called the 5' RACE reads with MiXCR, one entry per CDR3 protein. The sample records almost 350,000 distinct CDR3 sequences, 20% to 25% being singletons. Sequences were obtained from PBMCs or a T cell subset sorted from them (not recorded which). These receptors were collected from a man aged 18 to 29 who had mild COVID-19 (a few samples of this study predate the infection). Cell type and time point are not known.

The chain combines TRBV12-3 or TRBV12-4 with TRBJ1-2; TRBD1 is a possible D gene (5 bases). The length of the CDR3 is 14 residues. V was pared by 3 bases and J by 3 bases, with 11 bases between. The CDR3 bases are TGTGCCAGCAGTTTCGGGGGTGTGTACTATGGCTACACCTTC. Amino acids: CASSFGGVYYGYTF.

This clonotype was seen many times. The chain couples TRBV3-1 to TRBJ1-1; D gene uncertain. From germline, CDR1 is LGHDT and CDR2 YNNKEL (reference sequence). Trimming cost V 4 bases and J 2 bases, with 11 bases left between them. This CDR3 has 14 amino acids. CDR3 coding DNA: TGTGCCAGCAGCCCGAGTGAGGCTAACACTGAAGCTTTCTTT. Translating gives CASSPSEANTEAFF.

The chain recombines TRBV29-1 with TRBJ2-1, with a possible D match to TRBD2 (6 bases). This CDR3 is 13 amino acids long. Germline V gene lookup returns CDR1 SQVTM and CDR2 ANQGSEA. V lost 4 bases to trimming and J lost 6 bases, with 13 bases between them. The CDR3 DNA follows: TGCAGCGTTGTCGGTCTGCGGGGCAATGAGCAGTTCTTC. This codes for CSVVGLRGNEQFF.

This clonotype has more than one count but fewer than ten. This chain connects TRBV6-1 to TRBJ2-5; D is unclear. The CDR3 has 12 amino acids. Germline V gene lookup returns CDR1 MNHNS and CDR2 SASEGT. V lost 2 bases and J lost 5, with 6 bases in between. This chain's CDR3 is CASSEQLETQYF. Written as DNA, the CDR3 is TGTGCCAGCAGTGAACAACTGGAGACCCAGTACTTC.

The count of this clonotype is one. The V call is TRBV29-1, the J call TRBJ1-2; D gene uncertain. The CDR3 totals 12 residues. Looked up from germline, CDR1 is SQVTM and CDR2 is ANQGSEA. Trimming took off 5 bases at V and 4 bases at J, with 11 bases between the two ends. This CDR3 is CSVFDISYGYTF. The CDR3 DNA is TGCAGCGTTTTTGACATTAGCTATGGCTACACCTTC.

A remark on this clonotype: This is likely a read error, given that the CDR3 carries no conserved phenylalanine or tryptophan at its end. The V gene is TRBV9, the J gene TRBJ2-5, with D unresolved. This CDR3 spans 16 amino acids. The V gene's germline CDR1 is SGDLS and CDR2 YYNGEE. Deletions cut 0 bases from V and 2 bases from J, with 14 bases between. CDR3 loop: CASSVANRAPQETQYL. The CDR3 region has the DNA TGTGCCAGCAGCGTAGCTAACCGGGCCCCACAAGAGACCCAGTACTTA.

J is TRBJ2-2 and V is TRBV24-1, with a possible D match to TRBD2 (6 bases). V was trimmed by 1 base and J by 1 base, leaving 9 bases between them. CDR3 size: 16 residues. CDR1 is KGHDR, CDR2 SFDVKD, per germline. The DNA for the CDR3 is TGTGCCACCAGTGATTTAGCGGGTCAGAACACCGGGGAGCTGTTTTTT. It encodes CATSDLAGQNTGELFF.

This clonotype was seen a few times. The chain has TRBV7-3 and TRBJ2-7, with a tentative D call TRBD1 (5 bases). Trimming shortened V by 5 bases and J by 1 base, and 9 bases separated the two germline ends. Germline lookup yields CDR1 SGHTA and CDR2 FQGTGA. The CDR3 totals 13 residues. The CDR3 nucleotides read TGTGCCAGCAGCATACAGGTGTCCTACGAGCAGTACGTC. It codes for CASSIQVSYEQYV.

This clonotype was found a few times. The chain carries TRBV9 and TRBJ1-1; D is unclear. With 0 bases removed from V and 5 bases from J, the gap between germline ends came to 11 bases. CDR1 and CDR2 from the germline V gene are SGDLS and YYNGEE. This CDR3 has 14 residues. The CDR3 bases are TGTGCCAGCAGCGTAGCCGGGGAGGGAACTGAAGCTTTCTTT. Protein: CASSVAGEGTEAFF.

This clonotype was found a few times. This chain uses TRBV14 with TRBJ1-3; the D is unclear. The CDR3 consists of 12 residues. The V and J ends lost 6 bases and 4 bases respectively, with 7 bases between them. Germline loops: CDR1 SGHDN, CDR2 FVKESK. The DNA of the CDR3 is TGTGCCAGCAGTGATACAGGAAACACCATATATTTT. Encoded protein: CASSDTGNTIYF.

The J gene is TRBJ2-3, the V gene TRBV4-3; 11 bases align to TRBD2. The CDR3 length is 16 residues. V dropped 2 bases and J dropped 3; count of bases not matched to a gene: 4. Germline V lookup: CDR1 LGHNA, CDR2 YSLEER. The CDR3: CASSQSGTSGTDTQYF. Here the CDR3 DNA reads TGCGCCAGCAGCCAATCCGGGACTAGCGGAACAGATACGCAGTATTTT.

This clonotype was picked up many times. The chain combines TRBV20-1 with TRBJ2-1; possible D gene TRBD2, 6 bases. V was trimmed by 3 bases and J by 3 bases, leaving 15 bases between them. The germline CDR1 and CDR2 sequences are DFQATT and SNEGSKA (reference sequence). This CDR3 has 15 residues. CDR3 residues: CSASPRDGVYNEQFF. CDR3 bases: TGCAGTGCTAGCCCGCGGGACGGGGTCTACAATGAGCAGTTCTTC.

This clonotype was recorded a few times. This rearrangement joins TRBV4-1 to TRBJ2-5; 7 bases are shared with TRBD1. There are 15 residues in the CDR3. The germline V gene has CDR1 MGHRA and CDR2 YSYEKL. Trimming at V came to 1 base and at J to 3 bases, leaving 5 bases not matched to a gene. The CDR3 region has the DNA TGCGCCAGCAGCCAAGGTCACAGGGGAGAAGAGACCCAGTACTTC. Its protein is CASSQGHRGEETQYF.

V usage is TRBV7-2 and J usage is TRBJ2-2, with D possibly TRBD1 on 7 matching bases. The CDR3 consists of 14 residues. V lost 4 bases to trimming and J lost 7 bases, with 13 bases between them. CDR1 SGHTA and CDR2 FQGNSA come from the germline V gene. The CDR3 loop is CASSYVQGGGELFF. CDR3 DNA sequence: TGTGCCAGCAGCTACGTCCAGGGGGGCGGGGAGCTGTTTTTT.

This chain joins TRBV3-1 and TRBJ2-1; tentatively, D is TRBD1 or TRBD2 (5 bases each). Germline-derived CDR1 and CDR2 are LGHDT and YNNKEL (reference sequence). The CDR3 runs 12 residues. V gave up 3 bases and J gave up 9 bases, with 9 bases separating them. CDR3 nucleotides: TGTGCCAGCAGCCAGGGGACCCTTGAGCAGTTCTTC. It codes for CASSQGTLEQFF.

This clonotype was observed a few times. V is TRBV20-1 and J is TRBJ1-2, with 9 positions matching TRBD1. Unmatched junction bases numbered 3, after V lost 0 bases and J lost 4 bases. The V gene's germline CDR1 is DFQATT and CDR2 SNEGSKA (reference sequence). CDR3 size: 14 residues. CDR3 amino acids: CSAREATGGYGYTF. In DNA form, the CDR3 reads TGCAGTGCTAGAGAGGCGACAGGGGGCTATGGCTACACCTTC.

This chain joins TRBV25-1 and TRBJ1-1; 8 bases fit TRBD1. The CDR3 length is 15 residues. Trimming cost V 3 bases and J 4 bases; bases outside gene matches: 7. The germline V gene has CDR1 MGHDK and CDR2 SYGVNS. The CDR3 sequence: CASSDRGRLGTEAFF. The CDR3 coding sequence is TGTGCCAGCAGTGACAGGGGGCGGTTGGGCACTGAAGCTTTCTTT.

This clonotype was seen a handful of times. The V call is TRBV27, the J call TRBJ2-2; D may be TRBD1 or TRBD2 (7 bases each). Germline V lookup: CDR1 MNHEY, CDR2 SMNVEV (reference sequence). Trimming cost V 6 bases and J 5 bases, with 16 bases left between them. The CDR3 runs 15 residues. The CDR3 spells CASSRTRGGTGELFF. The CDR3 coding sequence is TGTGCCAGCAGCCGAACCAGGGGGGGGACCGGGGAGCTGTTTTTT.

This clonotype was counted a few times. The chain recombines TRBV6-5 with TRBJ2-3; the match to TRBD2 covers 10 bases. Germline V gives CDR1 MNHEY, CDR2 SVGAGI. V shed 6 bases, J shed 0 bases, and the junction held 6 bases outside the gene matches. The CDR3 has 16 residues. CDR3 loop: CASRISGGRSTDTQYF. The CDR3 nucleotides read TGTGCCAGCAGGATTAGCGGGGGGCGCAGCACAGATACGCAGTATTTT.

V gene TRBV19 combines with J gene TRBJ1-1, with D possibly being TRBD1 (5 bases). V lost 8 bases to trimming and J lost 1 base, with 14 bases between them. From germline, CDR1 is LNHDA and CDR2 SQIVND (reference sequence). The CDR3 length is 14 residues. The DNA of the CDR3 is TGTGCCAGTCAAAAAATCGGGGCGAACACTGAAGCTTTCTTT. Translated: CASQKIGANTEAFF. Using reference TRBV19 and TRBJ1-1 for the parts outside the CDR3, the full variable domain is DGGITQSPKYLFRKEGQNVTLSCEQNLNHDAMYWYRQDPGQGLRLIYYSQIVNDFQKGDIAEGYSVSREKKESFPLTVTSAQKNPTAFYLCASQKIGANTEAFFGQGTRLTVV.

This clonotype was seen at least ten times. This sequence joins TRBV20-1 and TRBJ2-3; 10 bases map to TRBD2. With V trimmed by 3 bases and J by 1 base, 1 base remained unmatched. This CDR3 has 14 residues. Germline CDR1 and CDR2: DFQATT and SNEGSKA (reference sequence). CDR3 protein: CSARLAGGTDTQYF. In DNA, the CDR3 is TGCAGTGCTAGGCTAGCGGGGGGCACAGATACGCAGTATTTT.

The chain recombines TRBV6-2 or TRBV6-3 with TRBJ2-7, with no clear D. The CDR3 contains 17 residues. Trimming shortened V by 0 bases and J by 2 bases, and 17 bases separated the two germline ends. In germline, CDR1 is MNHEY, CDR2 SVGEGT. CDR3 nucleotides: TGTGCCAGCAGTTACTCGCAACGCCGTCCCGTCCCCTACGAGCAGTACTTC. Amino acid sequence: CASSYSQRRPVPYEQYF.

This clonotype has only a few counts. V gene TRBV4-1 combines with J gene TRBJ2-3; 11 nucleotides align to TRBD2. Germline V lookup: CDR1 MGHRA, CDR2 YSYEKL. CDR3 size: 18 residues. With V trimmed by 0 bases and J by 0 bases, 5 bases remained unmatched. CDR3 nucleotides: TGCGCCAGCAGCCAAGATTGGACTAGCGGGTCTAGCACAGATACGCAGTATTTT. Translated, it gives CASSQDWTSGSSTDTQYF.

The gene calls are TRBV29-1 and TRBJ1-4; no firm D call. This CDR3 contains 12 residues. V was trimmed by 8 bases and J by 4 bases, leaving 11 bases between them. Germline values: CDR1 SQVTM, CDR2 ANQGSEA. The chain's CDR3 is CSHSGDNEKLFF. CDR3 bases: TGCAGCCACTCAGGAGATAATGAAAAACTGTTTTTT.

This clonotype was found a few times. The chain joins TRBV12-3 or TRBV12-4 to TRBJ2-1; 10 bases line up with TRBD2. The CDR3 covers 17 residues. V lost 8 bases to trimming and J lost 4 bases; unmatched junction nucleotides: 14. CDR3 nucleotides: TGTGCCAGCGGGAGGACTAGCGGAAGAGTGGATTACAATGAGCAGTTCTTC. Translated: CASGRTSGRVDYNEQFF.

Only a few counts were recorded for this clonotype. The J gene is TRBJ2-7, the V gene TRBV14; D remains unclear. Per the germline V gene, CDR1 is SGHDN and CDR2 is FVKESK. CDR3 length: 13 residues. The CDR3 coding sequence is TGTGCCAGCAGCCGAGCAGGCTCCAACGAGCAGTACGTC. Translated, it gives CASSRAGSNEQYV.